This T cell receptor (beta chain) was captured by sequencing in a study of shared clonotypes between healthy human individuals. Every subset had its genomic DNA shared out evenly among several immunoSEQ plates. Measured with immunoSEQ multiplex PCR; TCRdb has only the in-frame clones, and not every one. Of some 450,000 clones in the sample, 77% were seen once. The TCR was taken from a woman aged 40 to 55 in good health. Some clones in this sample may be carry-over from other donors' samples. The specimen sequenced was PBMCs.

This chain's CDR3 is CASSLELDAGATLQGQFF. The CDR3 DNA sequence: TGTGCCAGCAGCTTAGAACTTGATGCGGGTGCCACGCTACAGGGGCAGTTCTTC. The chain employs TRBV7-9 and TRBJ2-1; D may be TRBD1 (6 bases). Per germline, CDR1 SEHNR and CDR2 FQNEAQ (reference sequence). Trimming took off 1 base at V and 12 bases at J, with 28 bases between the two ends. The CDR3 loop spans 18 amino acids. Variable domain in full (rest from reference TRBV7-9 and TRBJ2-1): DTGVSQNPRHKITKRGQNVTFRCDPISEHNRLYWYRQTLGQGPEFLTYFQNEAQLEKSRLLSDRFSAERPKGSFSTLEIQRTEQGDSAMYLCASSLELDAGATLQGQFFGPGTRLTVL.